What follows describes a single T cell receptor beta chain. Its cognate antigen is unknown. The data originate from a study of cytomegalovirus exposure and HLA in healthy donors. Absent from the records is this donor's CMV serostatus. Findings of the study overall: Confirmation in vitro established that three CMV-associated chains were specific for CMV antigens. In an earlier analysis, in several hundred donors, most V segments appeared productive either ~90% or ~30% of the time. TRBV6-2, TRBV6-3 and some other V segments were unresolvable in 87-base-pair reads.

A multiplex PCR was run with 60 Vbeta primers and 13 Jbeta primers. Some clones are missing from TCRdb's copy, which holds only in-frame ones; the method was immunoSEQ multiplex PCR. The repertoire holds about 59,000 clones, with roughly four fifths as singletons. The junction had 8 bases not matched to a gene; V was cut back by 0 bases and J by 2 bases. In germline, CDR1 is SGDLS, CDR2 YYNGEE. This CDR3 comprises 18 residues. This sequence was found in a human donor in good health. This chain uses TRBV9 with TRBJ2-1, with 10 bases that match TRBD2. Sequences were obtained from PBMCs. The CDR3, as DNA: TGTGCCAGCAGCGTAGCCAGCGGGAGGGCCTTGGCCTACAATGAGCAGTTCTTC. This encodes CASSVASGRALAYNEQFF.